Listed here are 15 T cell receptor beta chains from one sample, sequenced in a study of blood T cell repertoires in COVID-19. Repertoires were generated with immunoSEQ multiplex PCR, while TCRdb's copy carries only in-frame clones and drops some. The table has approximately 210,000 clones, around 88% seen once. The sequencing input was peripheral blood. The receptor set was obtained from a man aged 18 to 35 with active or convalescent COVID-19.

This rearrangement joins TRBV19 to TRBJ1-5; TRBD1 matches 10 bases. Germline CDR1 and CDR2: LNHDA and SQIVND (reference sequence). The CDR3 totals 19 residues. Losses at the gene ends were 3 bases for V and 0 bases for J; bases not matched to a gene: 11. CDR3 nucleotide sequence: TGTGCCAGTAGTATCAGAAGGGACAGGGGCGGATATAGCAATCAGCCCCAGCATTTT. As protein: CASSIRRDRGGYSNQPQHF.

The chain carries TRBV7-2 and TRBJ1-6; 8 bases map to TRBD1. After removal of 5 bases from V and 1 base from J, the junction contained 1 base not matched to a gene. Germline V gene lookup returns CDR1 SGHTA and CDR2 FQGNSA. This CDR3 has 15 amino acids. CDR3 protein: CASSGDRSYNSPLHF. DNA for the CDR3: TGTGCCAGCAGCGGGGACAGGTCCTATAATTCACCCCTCCACTTT.

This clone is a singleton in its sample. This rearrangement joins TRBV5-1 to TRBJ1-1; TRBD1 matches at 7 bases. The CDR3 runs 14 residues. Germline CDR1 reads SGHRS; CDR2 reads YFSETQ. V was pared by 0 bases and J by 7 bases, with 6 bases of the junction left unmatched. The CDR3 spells CASSLATQGNEAFF. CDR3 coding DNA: TGCGCCAGCAGCTTGGCCACACAGGGGAATGAAGCTTTCTTT.

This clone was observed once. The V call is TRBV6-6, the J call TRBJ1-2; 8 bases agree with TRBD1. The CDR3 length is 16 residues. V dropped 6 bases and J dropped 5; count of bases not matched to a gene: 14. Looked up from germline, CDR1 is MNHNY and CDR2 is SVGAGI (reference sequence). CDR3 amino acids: CASRTPGTGGVYGYTF. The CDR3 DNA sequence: TGTGCCAGCAGAACCCCCGGGACAGGTGGGGTATATGGCTACACCTTC.

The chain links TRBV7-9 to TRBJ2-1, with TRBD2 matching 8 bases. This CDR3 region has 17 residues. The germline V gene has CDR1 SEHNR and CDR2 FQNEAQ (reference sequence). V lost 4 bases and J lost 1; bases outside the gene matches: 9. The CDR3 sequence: CASSSSSGIRSYNEQFF. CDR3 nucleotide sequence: TGTGCCAGCAGCTCCAGTAGCGGGATACGGTCCTACAATGAGCAGTTCTTC.

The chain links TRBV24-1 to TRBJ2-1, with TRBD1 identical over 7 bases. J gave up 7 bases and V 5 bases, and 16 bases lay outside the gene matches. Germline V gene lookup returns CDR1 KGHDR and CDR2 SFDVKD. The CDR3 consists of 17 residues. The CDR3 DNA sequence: TGTGCCACCAGTGCCATAAGGGGCCAGGGCAGGGGGAATGAGCAGTTCTTC. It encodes CATSAIRGQGRGNEQFF.

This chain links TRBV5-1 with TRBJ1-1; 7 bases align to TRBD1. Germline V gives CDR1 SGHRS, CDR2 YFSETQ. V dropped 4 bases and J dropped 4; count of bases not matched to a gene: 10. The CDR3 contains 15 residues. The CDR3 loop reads CASSATQGGGTEAFF. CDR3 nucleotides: TGCGCCAGCAGCGCCACCCAGGGGGGAGGCACTGAAGCTTTCTTT.

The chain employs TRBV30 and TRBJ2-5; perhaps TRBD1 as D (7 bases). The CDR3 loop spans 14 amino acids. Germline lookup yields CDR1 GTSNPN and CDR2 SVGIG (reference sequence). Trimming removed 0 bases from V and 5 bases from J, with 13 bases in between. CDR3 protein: CAWSVAGGMETQYF. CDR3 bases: TGTGCCTGGAGTGTCGCAGGGGGGATGGAGACCCAGTACTTC.

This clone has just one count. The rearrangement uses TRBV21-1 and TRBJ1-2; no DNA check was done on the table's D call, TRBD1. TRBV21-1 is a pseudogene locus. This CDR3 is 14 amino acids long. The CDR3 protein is CASSNRDSLYGYTF. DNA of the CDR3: TGTGCCAGCAGCAACCGGGACAGCCTTTATGGCTACACCTTC.

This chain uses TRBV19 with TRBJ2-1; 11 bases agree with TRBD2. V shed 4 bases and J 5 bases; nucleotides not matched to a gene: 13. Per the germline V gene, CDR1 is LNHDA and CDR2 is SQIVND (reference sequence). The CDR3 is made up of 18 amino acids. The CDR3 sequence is CASSSIVAGTSGDNEQFF. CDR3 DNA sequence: TGTGCCAGTAGTAGTATCGTCGCCGGGACTAGCGGAGACAATGAGCAGTTCTTC.

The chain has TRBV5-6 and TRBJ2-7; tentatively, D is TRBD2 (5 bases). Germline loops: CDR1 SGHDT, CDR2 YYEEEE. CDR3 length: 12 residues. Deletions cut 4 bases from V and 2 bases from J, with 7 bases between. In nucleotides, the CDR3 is TGTGCCAGCAGCACGGGGACCTACGAGCAGTACTTC. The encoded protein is CASSTGTYEQYF.

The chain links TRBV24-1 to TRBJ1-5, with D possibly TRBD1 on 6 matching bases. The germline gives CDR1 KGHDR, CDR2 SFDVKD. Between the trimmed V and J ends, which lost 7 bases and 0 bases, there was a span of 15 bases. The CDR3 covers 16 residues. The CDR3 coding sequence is TGTGCCACCAGCCGTGCCGGGACAACTAGCAATCAGCCCCAGCATTTT. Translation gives CATSRAGTTSNQPQHF.

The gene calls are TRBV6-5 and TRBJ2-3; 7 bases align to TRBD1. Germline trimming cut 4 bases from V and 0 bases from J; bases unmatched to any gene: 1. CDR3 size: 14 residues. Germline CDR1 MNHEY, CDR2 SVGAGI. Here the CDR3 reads CASSWTGSTDTQYF. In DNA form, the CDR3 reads TGTGCCAGCAGTTGGACAGGTAGCACAGATACGCAGTATTTT.

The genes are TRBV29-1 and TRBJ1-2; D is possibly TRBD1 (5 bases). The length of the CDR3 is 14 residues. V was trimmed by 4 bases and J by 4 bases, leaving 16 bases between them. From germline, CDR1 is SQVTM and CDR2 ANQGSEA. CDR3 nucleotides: TGCAGCGTTGGTATTACGGGGGGGTCCTATGGCTACACCTTC. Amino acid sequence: CSVGITGGSYGYTF.

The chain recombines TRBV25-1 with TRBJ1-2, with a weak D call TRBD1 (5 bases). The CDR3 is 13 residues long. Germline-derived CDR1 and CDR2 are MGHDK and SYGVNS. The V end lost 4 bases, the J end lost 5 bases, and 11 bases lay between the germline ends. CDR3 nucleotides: TGTGCCAGCAGTGGGGTCGGGGGTTATGGCTACACCTTC. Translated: CASSGVGGYGYTF.